A single sample gave rise to the 5 T cell receptor beta chains below, sequenced in a study of T cell responses to AZD1222 COVID-19 vaccine. Method: immunoSEQ multiplex PCR; TCRdb's copy keeps in-frame clones and lacks some. The sample lists 120,000 to 150,000 clones; about 90% were seen once. This specimen consisted of peripheral blood, obtained 28 days after the second AZD1222 dose. The source of these receptors is an adult who received the AZD1222 COVID-19 vaccine.

The rearrangement uses TRBV18 and TRBJ1-3; D ambiguous. The CDR3 contains 15 residues. V lost 1 base to trimming and J lost 4 bases, with 11 bases between them. Germline V gives CDR1 KGHSH, CDR2 LQKENI. CDR3 DNA sequence: TGTGCCAGCTCACCACTCGGGGTCGGGGGAAACACCATATATTTT. It translates to CASSPLGVGGNTIYF.

V usage is TRBV27 and J usage is TRBJ2-3; TRBD2 is a possible D gene (5 bases). CDR3 length equals 15 residues. V lost 5 bases, J lost 4 bases, and 16 bases lay in between. Germline-derived CDR1 and CDR2 are MNHEY and SMNVEV (reference sequence). This CDR3 is CASSAYTRLPDTQYF. CDR3 in DNA: TGTGCCAGCAGTGCCTATACTAGACTCCCAGATACGCAGTATTTT.

V gene TRBV29-1 combines with J gene TRBJ1-2; D is unclear. V lost 2 bases to trimming and J lost 1 base, with 11 bases between them. The CDR3 is 14 amino acids. The germline gives CDR1 SQVTM, CDR2 ANQGSEA. The chain's CDR3 is CSVEPWAVNYGYTF. CDR3 sequence (DNA): TGCAGCGTTGAACCCTGGGCGGTTAACTATGGCTACACCTTC.

This chain connects TRBV6-5 to TRBJ2-7; TRBD2 might be the D (5 bases). The CDR3 is 12 amino acids. V was clipped by 7 bases and J by 4 bases, with 11 bases between them. Germline V gene sequence: CDR1 MNHEY, CDR2 SVGAGI. The DNA of the CDR3 is TGTGCCAGCACTCGGGGTTTATACGAGCAGTACTTC. It is translated as CASTRGLYEQYF.

V gene TRBV7-2 combines with J gene TRBJ2-3; D is perhaps TRBD1 (6 bases). CDR1 and CDR2 (germline): SGHTA, FQGNSA. The CDR3 spans 16 residues. V shed 1 base and J shed 4 bases, with 15 bases lying between them. The DNA of the CDR3 is TGTGCCAGCAGCTTAGGGGGTAGTCCAGGGGCAGATACGCAGTATTTT. Translated, it gives CASSLGGSPGADTQYF.